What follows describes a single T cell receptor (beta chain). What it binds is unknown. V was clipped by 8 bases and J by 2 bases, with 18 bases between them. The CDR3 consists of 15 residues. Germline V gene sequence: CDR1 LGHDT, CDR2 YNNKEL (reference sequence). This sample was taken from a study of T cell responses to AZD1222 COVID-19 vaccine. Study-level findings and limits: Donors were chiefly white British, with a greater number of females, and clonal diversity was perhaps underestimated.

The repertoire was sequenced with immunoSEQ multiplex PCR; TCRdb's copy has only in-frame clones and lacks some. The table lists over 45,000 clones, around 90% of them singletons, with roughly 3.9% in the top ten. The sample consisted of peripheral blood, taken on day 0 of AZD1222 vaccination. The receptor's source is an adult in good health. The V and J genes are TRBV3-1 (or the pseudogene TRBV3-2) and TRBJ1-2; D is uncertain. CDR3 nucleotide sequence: TGTGCCAGCGGGTCCGGGGTAATGGAGAACTATGGCTACACCTTC. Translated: CASGSGVMENYGYTF.